These 17 T cell receptor beta chains originate from one sample sequenced in a study of Ad26.COV2.S vaccination and SARS-CoV-2 variants. Profiled with immunoSEQ multiplex PCR; TCRdb holds only in-frame clones, not every one. The sample consists of about 440,000 clones, less than 95% of them appearing once. Treatment: some 19 received Ad26.COV2.S at low or high dose, single or two shots; 5 received placebo; per-sample allocation not given. Sampling took place 63 days after the first vaccine or placebo injection. The source material was peripheral blood, sampled in a trial of Ad26.COV2.S vaccine versus placebo. The receptors shown here come from a person between 18 and 59 years old who received the Ad26.COV2.S COVID-19 vaccine or a placebo.

CDR3 sequence: CASSEQGLFLNEQYF. The CDR3 DNA follows: TGTGCCAGCAGTGAACAGGGTCTTTTCCTCAACGAGCAGTACTTC. The chain carries TRBV27 and TRBJ2-7; possible D gene TRBD1, 6 bases. The CDR3 has 15 amino acids. Germline V lookup: CDR1 MNHEY, CDR2 SMNVEV (reference sequence). Trimming shortened V by 5 bases and J by 5 bases, and 19 bases separated the two germline ends.

The chain links TRBV28 to TRBJ2-7, with D possibly TRBD1 on 5 matching bases. The CDR3 is 16 residues long. V was pared by 5 bases and J by 2 bases, with 19 bases between. Germline lookup yields CDR1 MDHEN and CDR2 SYDVKM. CDR3: CASSPSRTLPTYEQYF. The DNA of the CDR3 is TGTGCCAGCAGTCCGTCCCGGACACTTCCTACCTACGAGCAGTACTTC.

The chain employs TRBV28 and TRBJ1-4; D is undetermined. The CDR3 contains 14 residues. V lost 5 bases and J 4 bases, leaving 11 bases between the germline ends. Germline CDR1 reads MDHEN; CDR2 reads SYDVKM. CDR3 in DNA: TGTGCCAGCAGTCCTGACGGGAATAATGAAAAACTGTTTTTT. This encodes CASSPDGNNEKLFF.

CDR3 nucleotides: TGTGCCAGCAGTTTCGTGGCTAGCGGGAGGGACGATGAGCAGTTCTTC. The encoded protein is CASSFVASGRDDEQFF. The rearrangement joins TRBV27 to TRBJ2-1, with 12 bases lining up with TRBD2. The CDR3 consists of 16 residues. Germline CDR1 is MNHEY and CDR2 is SMNVEV (reference sequence). V gave up 3 bases and J gave up 8 bases; unmatched junction bases: 8.

The chain carries TRBV7-8 and TRBJ2-2; D might be TRBD1 (5 bases). V was trimmed by 1 base and J by 7 bases, leaving 16 bases between them. The length of the CDR3 is 16 residues. CDR1 and CDR2 from the germline V gene are SGHVS and FQNEAQ. The CDR3 loop reads CASSLGVGPVGGELFF. As DNA, the CDR3 is TGTGCCAGCAGCTTAGGGGTGGGGCCCGTAGGCGGGGAGCTGTTTTTT.

V gene TRBV19 combines with J gene TRBJ2-5, with D tentatively TRBD1 or TRBD2 (6 bases each). Germline V gene data show CDR1 as LNHDA and CDR2 as SQIVND (reference sequence). The CDR3 has 14 amino acids. V was cut by 5 bases and J by 4 bases, with 14 bases left in between. The CDR3 coding sequence is TGTGCCAGTAGTTCTGGACGGGGGCGAGAGACCCAGTACTTC. It yields the protein CASSSGRGRETQYF.

This chain uses TRBV19 with TRBJ2-7; D remains unclear. Germline assignment: CDR1 LNHDA and CDR2 SQIVND (reference sequence). CDR3 length: 13 amino acids. The V end lost 4 bases, the J end lost 3 bases, and 10 bases lay between the germline ends. The CDR3, as DNA: TGTGCCAGTAGTAGCCGGGTCGGCTACGAGCAGTACTTC. It specifies CASSSRVGYEQYF.

Here the CDR3 reads CASSGQSGRIRYEQYF. CDR3 DNA: TGTGCCAGCAGCGGGCAGTCTGGACGCATTCGCTACGAGCAGTACTTC. The chain links TRBV2 to TRBJ2-7; D gene ambiguous. The CDR3 consists of 16 residues. Trimming stripped 6 bases from V and 3 bases from J, with 21 bases between. Looked up from germline, CDR1 is SNHLY and CDR2 is FYNNEI.

This clone has more than one count but fewer than ten. J is TRBJ2-3 and V is TRBV5-4; D possibly matches TRBD1 or TRBD2 (6 bases each). This CDR3 has 15 amino acids. In germline, CDR1 is SGHNT, CDR2 YYREEE (reference sequence). The V gene lost 0 bases and the J gene lost 0 bases, with 8 bases spanning the gap. CDR3 loop: CASSLGGASTDTQYF. As DNA, the CDR3 is TGTGCCAGCAGCTTGGGGGGGGCTAGCACAGATACGCAGTATTTT.

A note on this clone: Compared with germline, one end of the junction differs, possibly owing to a read error. This chain connects TRBV19 to TRBJ2-1; the D gene is possibly TRBD2 (6 bases). CDR3 size: 14 residues. Germline V gene lookup returns CDR1 LNHDA and CDR2 SQIVND (reference sequence). DNA for the CDR3: TGTGCGAGTACCGGGACTTATGCGCACAATGAGCAGTTCTTC. Protein sequence: CASTGTYAHNEQFF.

The J gene is TRBJ2-7, the V gene TRBV27; 9 bases map to TRBD1. The trim removed 3 bases at V and 5 bases at J, leaving 8 bases unmatched. Germline loops: CDR1 MNHEY, CDR2 SMNVEV (reference sequence). The CDR3 has 15 residues. DNA for the CDR3: TGTGCCAGCAGTTTTGGGACTACAGGGGGCAACGAGCAGTACTTC. Amino acid sequence: CASSFGTTGGNEQYF.

This clone was seen once. This chain joins TRBV3-1 (or the pseudogene TRBV3-2) and TRBJ2-1; 10 bases match TRBD2. The CDR3 is 22 residues long. V lost 0 bases to trimming and J lost 1 base; unmatched junction nucleotides: 18. Germline V gives CDR1 LGHDT, CDR2 YNNKEL (reference sequence). As DNA, the CDR3 is TGTGCCAGCAGCCAAGAAGAGCCCCCCCTAGCGGGAGTAACGGGGTCCTACAATGAGCAGTTCTTC. Translating it yields CASSQEEPPLAGVTGSYNEQFF.

This chain joins TRBV4-2 and TRBJ2-7, with D perhaps TRBD1 (6 bases). V was clipped by 1 base and J by 0 bases, with 10 bases between them. The CDR3 covers 15 residues. Germline CDR1 reads LGHNA; CDR2 reads YNFKEQ. This chain's CDR3 is CASSQAIQGSYEQYF. The CDR3 nucleotides read TGTGCCAGCAGCCAAGCCATACAGGGCTCCTACGAGCAGTACTTC.

This rearrangement joins TRBV28 to TRBJ1-1; D perhaps matches TRBD1 (6 bases). V was cut by 6 bases and J by 5 bases, with 19 bases left in between. Germline V gene data show CDR1 as MDHEN and CDR2 as SYDVKM. The CDR3 sequence is 15 residues long. The CDR3 DNA reads TGTGCCAGCAGCACCGACAGGCCACGGGGTACTGAAGCTTTCTTT. Its translation: CASSTDRPRGTEAFF.

This clone has only a few counts. This sequence joins TRBV2 and TRBJ2-5; D might be TRBD2 (5 bases). Germline-derived CDR1 and CDR2 are SNHLY and FYNNEI. The CDR3 has 10 residues. Trimming took off 6 bases at V and 14 bases at J, with 13 bases between the two ends. The chain's CDR3 is CASRNGLTYF. The CDR3 DNA is TGTGCCAGCAGAAACGGACTTACCTACTTC. The entire variable domain, with the rest obtained from reference TRBV2 and TRBJ2-5, is as follows: EPEVTQTPSHQVTQMGQEVILRCVPISNHLYFYWYRQILGQKVEFLVSFYNNEISEKSEIFDDQFSVERPDGSNFTLKIRSTKLEDSAMYFCASRNGLTYFGPGTRLLVL.

V gene TRBV18 combines with J gene TRBJ2-1; no definite D call. CDR1 and CDR2 from the germline V gene are KGHSH and LQKENI. Deletions cut 5 bases from V and 4 bases from J, with 9 bases between. This CDR3 has 13 residues. The CDR3 DNA follows: TGTGCCAGCTCATCTCCCTCTTACAATGAGCAGTTCTTC. Translated: CASSSPSYNEQFF.

This sequence joins TRBV9 and TRBJ2-1; a weak D match, TRBD1 (5 bases). Trimming shortened V by 0 bases and J by 4 bases, and 14 bases separated the two germline ends. This CDR3 is built from 16 residues. In germline, CDR1 is SGDLS, CDR2 YYNGEE. CDR3 in amino acids: CASSVGIGAGYNEQFF. The CDR3, as DNA: TGTGCCAGCAGCGTAGGAATAGGGGCAGGGTACAATGAGCAGTTCTTC.